Included here is one T cell receptor (beta chain) sequence, with context. What it binds is unknown. The CDR3 covers 15 residues. J lost 7 bases, V lost 2 bases, and 8 bases had no gene match. Per the germline V gene, CDR1 is MNHEY and CDR2 is SVGAGI. These data are taken from a study of T cell responses to AZD1222 COVID-19 vaccine. Regarding the study as a whole: Among the donors, most were white British and more were female, and clonal diversity was possibly underestimated.

The protocol was immunoSEQ multiplex PCR, while the TCRdb copy is restricted to in-frame clones and leaves out a portion. In the table there are 100,000 or so clones, more than 75% of which are singletons. The gene calls are TRBV6-5 and TRBJ2-1; 7 nucleotides agree with TRBD1. The TCR was taken from an adult in good health. The sample here was peripheral blood, taken on day 0 of AZD1222 vaccination. Here the CDR3 reads CASSYVVTGMNEQFF. The CDR3 nucleotides read TGTGCCAGCAGTTACGTTGTGACAGGGATGAATGAGCAGTTCTTC.